The TCR beta chain under discussion was sequenced for a study of identical twins. V lost 1 base, J lost 3 bases, and 10 bases stayed unmatched. CDR1 SQVTM and CDR2 ANQGSEA come from the germline V gene. The CDR3 runs 17 residues. MiXCR, applied by TCRdb to the 5' RACE reads, yields one record per CDR3 protein. The sample lists approximately 190,000 distinct CDR3 sequences; roughly 15% were seen once. The sample also formed part of further work on T cells expressing NK-cell markers.

The origin of this receptor is a woman aged 18-29 years in good health. The chain recombines TRBV29-1 with TRBJ2-1; 9 positions match TRBD2. Source material: CD8+ T cells sorted from blood. The CDR3 loop reads CSVEVIETSGFYNEQFF. DNA for the CDR3: TGCAGCGTTGAAGTAATAGAGACTAGCGGATTCTACAATGAGCAGTTCTTC.